The 14 T cell receptor beta chains below were found in one sample sequenced in a study of post-analysis software for immune sequencing data. Study-wide results and limits: When patients were compared with controls, five TRBV segments were more frequent, TRBV5-6, TRBV5-1 and TRBV20-1 among them.

Antigens for these TCRs are unknown. Carried by the TCR beta cDNA libraries were unique molecular identifiers. TCRdb analysed the PCR reads with MiXCR anew, one entry per CDR3 protein. The profile shows approximately 440,000 distinct CDR3 sequences, under 55% of them singletons. Sample: blood. These receptors were collected from a girl aged 10 to 17 with multiple sclerosis.

This chain uses TRBV27 with TRBJ2-3; 7 bases are shared with TRBD2. CDR3 length equals 16 residues. The germline V gene has CDR1 MNHEY and CDR2 SMNVEV (reference sequence). With V trimmed by 6 bases and J by 0 bases, 9 bases remained unmatched. This CDR3 reads CASSHAVRESTDTQYF. The CDR3, as DNA: TGTGCCAGCAGCCACGCCGTGCGGGAGAGCACAGATACGCAGTATTTT.

The table lists this clonotype with a count of one. The CDR3 sequence is CSVELRTESGYTF. The CDR3 nucleotides read TGCAGCGTTGAATTAAGGACGGAGTCGGGCTACACCTTC. This chain connects TRBV29-1 to TRBJ1-2; D gene unclear. Germline V gives CDR1 SQVTM, CDR2 ANQGSEA. Trimming stripped 2 bases from V and 8 bases from J, with 15 bases between. CDR3 size: 13 residues.

This sequence joins TRBV29-1 and TRBJ1-5, with 7 bases aligning to TRBD1. The junction had 9 bases not matched to a gene; V was cut back by 4 bases and J by 6 bases. CDR1 and CDR2 from the germline V gene are SQVTM and ANQGSEA. This CDR3 comprises 14 residues. The CDR3 reads CSVAAGGIGQPQHF. CDR3 in DNA: TGCAGCGTTGCTGCAGGGGGTATCGGTCAGCCCCAGCATTTT.

Only a few counts were recorded for this clonotype. The chain recombines TRBV5-1 with TRBJ2-5, with 10 bases matching TRBD1. Matching the DNA end better, TRBJ2-7 makes the J call doubtful. CDR3 length equals 14 residues. CDR1 and CDR2 from the germline V gene are SGHRS and YFSETQ. CDR3 protein: CASSSGQGIDEQYF. CDR3 sequence (DNA): TGCGCCAGCAGCTCGGGACAGGGGATCGACGAGCAGTACTTC.

This clonotype has a handful of counts. V is TRBV20-1 and J is TRBJ2-1, with unresolved D. The CDR3 is 14 amino acids. The germline V gene encodes CDR1 DFQATT and CDR2 SNEGSKA (reference sequence). With 0 bases removed from V and 5 bases from J, the gap between germline ends came to 11 bases. The chain's CDR3 is CSARDLGTNNEQFF. CDR3 DNA: TGCAGTGCTAGAGATTTGGGCACAAACAATGAGCAGTTCTTC.

The chain links TRBV11-3 to TRBJ2-1, with D possibly being TRBD2 (6 bases). Between the trimmed V and J ends, which lost 1 base and 6 bases, there was a span of 10 bases. CDR1 is SGHNT, CDR2 YENEEA, per germline. This CDR3 is 14 amino acids long. The CDR3 loop reads CASSLGSGSNEQFF. DNA for the CDR3: TGTGCCAGCAGCTTAGGATCCGGGAGCAATGAGCAGTTCTTC.

The V and J genes are TRBV5-1 and TRBJ1-1, with 9 bases matching TRBD1. The CDR3 extends over 12 amino acids. The V and J ends lost 4 bases and 11 bases, in that order; junction bases with no gene match: 6. Germline CDR1 is SGHRS and CDR2 is YFSETQ. The CDR3 DNA sequence: TGCGCCAGCAGCCCGGGACAGGGAGATGCTTTCTTT. This sequence encodes CASSPGQGDAFF.

This CDR3 is CASSVSLADEQFF. CDR3 DNA: TGTGCCAGCAGCGTATCTCTAGCTGATGAGCAGTTCTTC. The V call is TRBV9, the J call TRBJ2-1, with D maybe TRBD2 (5 bases). The V gene lost 1 base and the J gene lost 8 bases, with 10 bases spanning the gap. The V gene's germline CDR1 is SGDLS and CDR2 YYNGEE. The CDR3 consists of 13 residues.

This clonotype was found a few times. The chain combines TRBV24-1 with TRBJ2-1, with 11 nucleotides matching TRBD2. This CDR3 is built from 15 residues. Germline lookup yields CDR1 KGHDR and CDR2 SFDVKD. Trimming at V came to 5 bases and at J to 4 bases, leaving 3 bases not matched to a gene. CDR3 coding DNA: TGTGCCACCAGTGTACTAGCGGGAGAATACAATGAGCAGTTCTTC. Its translation is CATSVLAGEYNEQFF.

This clonotype showed up just a few times. The rearrangement joins TRBV7-9 to TRBJ2-3, with 8 bases fitting TRBD2. After removal of 5 bases from V and 3 bases from J, the junction contained 7 bases not matched to a gene. CDR1 SEHNR and CDR2 FQNEAQ come from the germline V gene (reference sequence). There are 15 residues in the CDR3. CDR3 nucleotides: TGTGCCAGCAGCCGTCCTAGCGGGCGAACAGATACGCAGTATTTT. As protein: CASSRPSGRTDTQYF.

The table lists this clonotype with a few counts. The V call is TRBV5-1, the J call TRBJ2-5; D not resolved. The CDR3 totals 16 residues. V shed 10 bases and J shed 1 base, with 23 bases lying between them. In germline, CDR1 is SGHRS, CDR2 YFSETQ. The CDR3 here is CASSEVAGFVQETQYF. CDR3 nucleotide sequence: TGCGCCTCTTCCGAGGTAGCAGGTTTCGTCCAAGAGACCCAGTACTTC. Together with reference TRBV5-1 and TRBJ2-5, the CDR3 gives the full variable domain: KAGVTQTPRYLIKTRGQQVTLSCSPISGHRSVSWYQQTPGQGLQFLFEYFSETQRNKGNFPGRFSGRQFSNSRSEMNVSTLELGDSALYLCASSEVAGFVQETQYFGPGTRLLVL.

The chain employs TRBV7-2 and TRBJ2-4; perhaps TRBD2 as D (5 bases). From germline, CDR1 is SGHTA and CDR2 FQGNSA. Between the trimmed V and J ends, which lost 5 bases and 2 bases, there was a span of 13 bases. The CDR3 loop spans 15 amino acids. Written as DNA, the CDR3 is TGTGCCAGCAGCCATAGCACCGGGACCAAAAACATTCAGTACTTC. It yields the protein CASSHSTGTKNIQYF.

The chain combines TRBV10-3 with TRBJ1-4; TRBD1 agrees at 8 bases. The CDR3 contains 15 residues. Germline V gene lookup returns CDR1 ENHRY and CDR2 SYGVKD. With V trimmed by 3 bases and J by 8 bases, 8 bases remained unmatched. The CDR3 DNA sequence: TGTGCCATCAGTGACGGGACAGGCGAAGAGGAAAAACTGTTTTTT. Translating it yields CAISDGTGEEEKLFF.

The V gene is TRBV29-1, the J gene TRBJ2-7; a weak D match, TRBD1 (6 bases). Germline CDR1 is SQVTM and CDR2 is ANQGSEA. The germline V and J ends were trimmed by 7 bases and 3 bases, with 16 bases remaining between them. The CDR3 covers 13 residues. This CDR3 is CSALTGSLYEQYF. The CDR3 region has the DNA TGCAGCGCCCTGACAGGATCCCTCTACGAGCAGTACTTC.